This T cell receptor (beta chain) was documented in a study of cytomegalovirus exposure and HLA in healthy donors. The CDR3 is 18 residues long. Trimming shortened V by 3 bases and J by 0 bases, and 18 bases separated the two germline ends. The germline gives CDR1 SGHRS, CDR2 YFSETQ. PCR used 60 Vbeta primers and 13 Jbeta primers. Generated by immunoSEQ multiplex PCR, the TCRdb table keeps only in-frame clones and is missing some. Seen here are 95,000 to 100,000 clones, around three quarters observed once, and the top ten hold about 4%. Study-level points and caveats: The authors later found HLA-associated TCR beta chains more clonally expanded than equally common others. According to the study, 160 or so TCR beta chains were cytomegalovirus-associated. Most subjects had HLA-A and HLA-B alleles reportedly predicted accurately by TCR beta sequences. Productive rates of about 87% or about 30% were seen for most TCR beta V segments in an earlier analysis.

On this clone: The antigen is not known.

The clonotype was recovered from a man aged 40-50 years in good health and CMV-seronegative. The sequencing sample was made of PBMCs. This rearrangement joins TRBV5-1 to TRBJ1-4, with unresolved D. The CDR3 nucleotides read TGCGCCAGCAGCTCGGGAATTGGGAGCCTAACAACTAATGAAAAACTGTTTTTT. Its translation: CASSSGIGSLTTNEKLFF.